The TCR beta chain described here comes from a study of blood T cells in healthy people across ages. Study details: The capture of about one barcoded beta molecule per two T cells was achieved by template switching. Study-wide results and limits: Naive T cell percentage showed a strong correlation with TCR beta diversity.

In its sample, this clonotype was seen a few times. The antigen remains unidentified. Trimming removed 2 bases from V and 3 bases from J, with 13 bases in between. Germline V CDR1 and CDR2: SGHTA, FQGNSA. The CDR3 consists of 16 residues. A minimum of 7 million PBMCs was isolated per sample. Primed by a sample-barcoded 5' primer and a J-beta primer mix, a second PCR proceeded for roughly 7 to 11 cycles. The template-switch adaptor, which had 12 random nucleotides, put a tag on each cDNA molecule. Via MiXCR, TCRdb re-called the 5' RACE reads, giving one row per CDR3 protein. The repertoire holds about 640,000 distinct CDR3 sequences, with under 65% as singletons.

This TCR came from a man aged 60 to 69 in good health. V is TRBV7-2 and J is TRBJ1-4; no clear D gene. Material: blood. The CDR3 loop is CASSLIWGSANEKLFF. CDR3 DNA sequence: TGTGCCAGCAGCTTAATTTGGGGTTCGGCTAATGAAAAACTGTTTTTT.